This T cell receptor beta chain was sequenced in a study of blood T cells in healthy people across ages. Germline lookup yields CDR1 MNHEY and CDR2 SVGAGI. CDR3 size: 15 residues. With a J-beta primer mix and a sample-barcoded 5' primer, a second PCR ran about 7 to 11 cycles. TCRdb fed the 5' RACE reads into MiXCR, producing one record per CDR3 protein. The repertoire holds about 1.8 million distinct CDR3 sequences, about 49% seen once, with roughly 2% in the top ten. Study observations and caveats: Diversity estimates from one million T cells were considered underestimates.

Turning to this clonotype: Its antigen is not known.

The TCR originated in a woman aged 40 to 50 in good health. Sequencing used blood. The V call is TRBV6-5, the J call TRBJ2-7, with 9 bases fitting TRBD2. The tail of the sequence fits TRBJ2-5 better, so the J call may be wrong. CDR3 in amino acids: CASSLMFSGGETQYF. CDR3 sequence (DNA): TGTGCCAGCAGTCTCATGTTTAGCGGGGGAGAGACCCAGTACTTC.